The source of this T cell receptor beta chain is a study of blood T cell repertoires in COVID-19. In the study overall: Samples taken during acute and convalescent COVID-19 were collected in the United States, Italy and Spain.

The data were produced by immunoSEQ multiplex PCR, yet TCRdb's version contains in-frame clones alone and is incomplete. Of about 23,000 clones in the sample, 85% to 90% were seen once. The CDR3 is 18 residues long. The J segment lost 2 bases and the V segment lost 0 bases, leaving 13 bases of the junction unmatched. Looked up from germline, CDR1 is SGHNT and CDR2 is YYREEE (reference sequence). The TCR originated in a woman aged 80 or over with active COVID-19. Sequencing input: peripheral blood. The chain is built from TRBV5-4 and TRBJ2-7; TRBD2 agrees at 8 bases. The chain's CDR3 is CASSLDPSLGSGAYEQYF. CDR3 coding DNA: TGTGCCAGCAGCTTGGACCCAAGTCTGGGTAGCGGGGCCTACGAGCAGTACTTC.